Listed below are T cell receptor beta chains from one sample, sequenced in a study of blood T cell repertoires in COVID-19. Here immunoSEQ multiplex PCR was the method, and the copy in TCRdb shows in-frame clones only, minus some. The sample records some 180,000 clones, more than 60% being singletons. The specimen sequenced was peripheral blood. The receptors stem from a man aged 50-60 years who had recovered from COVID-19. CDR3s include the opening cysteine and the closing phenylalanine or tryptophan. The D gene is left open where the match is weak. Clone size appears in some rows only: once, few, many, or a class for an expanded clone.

cdr3_nt: TGTGCCAGTAGGTTCGGGGTAGGGAACACTGAAGCTTTCTTT
cdr3_aa: CASRFGVGNTEAFF
d_call: .
j_call: TRBJ1-1
clone_size: .
v_call: TRBV19
cdr3_length: 14

cdr3_nt: TGTGCCAGCAGCGATACGGGACAGGGGGTGTATGAGCAGTTCTTC
cdr3_aa: CASSDTGQGVYEQFF
d_call: TRBD1
j_call: TRBJ2-1
clone_size: few
v_call: TRBV25-1
cdr3_length: 15

cdr3_nt: TGTGCCAGCAGCTTGAGGACAGGGGAGCATGAGCAGTTCTTC
cdr3_aa: CASSLRTGEHEQFF
d_call: TRBD1
j_call: TRBJ2-1
clone_size: .
v_call: TRBV5-4
cdr3_length: 14

cdr3_nt: TGTGCCAGCAGCTTGAGGACGGGAGCGTACGAGCAGTACTTC
cdr3_aa: CASSLRTGAYEQYF
d_call: .
j_call: TRBJ2-7
clone_size: .
v_call: TRBV5-5
cdr3_length: 14

cdr3_nt: TGCGCCAGCAGCTTGGCCCAGGGCCCCGCCGGGGAGCTGTTTTTT
cdr3_aa: CASSLAQGPAGELFF
d_call: .
j_call: TRBJ2-2
clone_size: .
v_call: TRBV5-1
cdr3_length: 15

cdr3_nt: TGCGCCAGCAGCTCCAACGGACTAGCGGGAGGTATGGAGCAGTTCTTC
cdr3_aa: CASSSNGLAGGMEQFF
d_call: TRBD2
j_call: TRBJ2-1
clone_size: .
v_call: TRBV5-1
cdr3_length: 16

cdr3_nt: TGTGCCAGTAGCTCACAGGGCACCTACGAGCAGTACTTC
cdr3_aa: CASSSQGTYEQYF
d_call: .
j_call: TRBJ2-7
clone_size: .
v_call: TRBV19
cdr3_length: 13

cdr3_nt: TGTGCCAGTAGCGGGACGGGAGGGCCATACAATGAGCAGTTCTTC
cdr3_aa: CASSGTGGPYNEQFF
d_call: TRBD2
j_call: TRBJ2-1
clone_size: .
v_call: TRBV19
cdr3_length: 15

cdr3_nt: TGTGCCACCCTTTGGGAGGAGAGAAATGAGCAGTTCTTC
cdr3_aa: CATLWEERNEQFF
d_call: .
j_call: TRBJ2-1
clone_size: few
v_call: TRBV6-6
cdr3_length: 13

cdr3_nt: TGTGCCAGCAGCCAAAGACCGGACAGGGAAAAACTGTTTTTT
cdr3_aa: CASSQRPDREKLFF
d_call: TRBD1
j_call: TRBJ1-4
clone_size: .
v_call: TRBV3-1/TRBV3-2
cdr3_length: 14

cdr3_nt: TGTGCCAGCAGCTTCCTGGGACTAGCGGACAATGAGCAGTTCTTC
cdr3_aa: CASSFLGLADNEQFF
d_call: TRBD2
j_call: TRBJ2-1
clone_size: .
v_call: TRBV7-9
cdr3_length: 15

cdr3_nt: TGCAGCGCCGCGACAGTCCCCGGGGAGCTGTTTTTT
cdr3_aa: CSAATVPGELFF
d_call: .
j_call: TRBJ2-2
clone_size: few
v_call: TRBV29-1
cdr3_length: 12

cdr3_nt: TGTGCCAGCAGCCTCCTGGGTTTATCTAGCGGAGATACGCAGTATTTT
cdr3_aa: CASSLLGLSSGDTQYF
d_call: TRBD2
j_call: TRBJ2-3
clone_size: .
v_call: TRBV7-2
cdr3_length: 16

cdr3_nt: TGTGCCAGCAGCTTGGGGGCAGGGGCGTACGAGCAGTACTTC
cdr3_aa: CASSLGAGAYEQYF
d_call: .
j_call: TRBJ2-7
clone_size: .
v_call: TRBV5-4
cdr3_length: 14

cdr3_nt: TGTGCCAGCAGCCCAGGTAGTACGGGAACAGCCTACGAGCAGTACTTC
cdr3_aa: CASSPGSTGTAYEQYF
d_call: .
j_call: TRBJ2-7
clone_size: once
v_call: TRBV6-6
cdr3_length: 16

cdr3_nt: TGCGCCAGCAGCTTGGGACTAGCGGGAGGGCCAACCTACAATGAGCAGTTCTTC
cdr3_aa: CASSLGLAGGPTYNEQFF
d_call: TRBD2
j_call: TRBJ2-1
clone_size: few
v_call: TRBV5-1
cdr3_length: 18

cdr3_nt: TGTGCCAGCAGCTTAGCAGGCAGGGCATCTGAAGCTTTCTTT
cdr3_aa: CASSLAGRASEAFF
d_call: .
j_call: TRBJ1-1
clone_size: .
v_call: TRBV7-2
cdr3_length: 14

cdr3_nt: TGTGCCACCAGTGAAGGGGAATCCTACAATGAGCAGTTCTTC
cdr3_aa: CATSEGESYNEQFF
d_call: .
j_call: TRBJ2-1
clone_size: .
v_call: TRBV24-1
cdr3_length: 14

cdr3_nt: TGTGCCAGCAGCCAAGGACAGGGAGACAATCAGCCCCAGCATTTT
cdr3_aa: CASSQGQGDNQPQHF
d_call: TRBD1
j_call: TRBJ1-5
clone_size: many
v_call: TRBV4-2
cdr3_length: 15

cdr3_nt: TGCACCAGCAGCCAACTCCGGGACAACTCCTACGAGCAGTACTTC
cdr3_aa: CTSSQLRDNSYEQYF
d_call: .
j_call: TRBJ2-7
clone_size: few
v_call: TRBV1
cdr3_length: 15

cdr3_nt: TGTGCCAGCAGCTCCCGGACTAGCGGGAGGGAGGAGACCCAGTACTTC
cdr3_aa: CASSSRTSGREETQYF
d_call: .
j_call: TRBJ2-5
clone_size: .
v_call: TRBV21-1
cdr3_length: 16

cdr3_nt: TGTGCCAGCTCACCGGACAGGGCATATGGCTACACCTTC
cdr3_aa: CASSPDRAYGYTF
d_call: TRBD1
j_call: TRBJ1-2
clone_size: .
v_call: TRBV18
cdr3_length: 13

cdr3_nt: TGTGCCAGCAGCACGACAGGGGGAGGCTACACCTTC
cdr3_aa: CASSTTGGGYTF
d_call: TRBD1
j_call: TRBJ1-2
clone_size: .
v_call: TRBV27
cdr3_length: 12

cdr3_nt: TGTGCCAGCAGTTCCCGACAGGGAAGGGGCTACGAGCAGTACTTC
cdr3_aa: CASSSRQGRGYEQYF
d_call: TRBD1
j_call: TRBJ2-7
clone_size: .
v_call: TRBV6-5
cdr3_length: 15

cdr3_nt: TGTGCCAGCAGTGAATATCAGGGCTATGGCTACACCTTC
cdr3_aa: CASSEYQGYGYTF
d_call: .
j_call: TRBJ1-2
clone_size: .
v_call: TRBV6-1
cdr3_length: 13

cdr3_nt: TGTGCCAGCAGTTCCCAGGGGGTGAGCACTGAAGCTTTCTTT
cdr3_aa: CASSSQGVSTEAFF
d_call: TRBD1
j_call: TRBJ1-1
clone_size: few
v_call: TRBV27
cdr3_length: 14

cdr3_nt: TGTGCCAGCAGTTTATTATTGAACACCGGGGAGCTGTTTTTT
cdr3_aa: CASSLLLNTGELFF
d_call: .
j_call: TRBJ2-2
clone_size: .
v_call: TRBV28
cdr3_length: 14

cdr3_nt: TGCAGCGTTGTGGTAAACTCTGCCTACCTTGAAGCTTTCTTT
cdr3_aa: CSVVVNSAYLEAFF
d_call: .
j_call: TRBJ1-1
clone_size: .
v_call: TRBV29-1
cdr3_length: 14

cdr3_nt: TGTGCCAGCAGTGAATGGGTGATGGGACAGGGAGATGAAAAACTGTTTTTT
cdr3_aa: CASSEWVMGQGDEKLFF
d_call: TRBD1
j_call: TRBJ1-4
clone_size: .
v_call: TRBV25-1
cdr3_length: 17

cdr3_nt: TGTGCCAGCGGAATCGGGTCTTCACAAGAGACCCAGTACTTC
cdr3_aa: CASGIGSSQETQYF
d_call: .
j_call: TRBJ2-5
clone_size: .
v_call: TRBV14
cdr3_length: 14